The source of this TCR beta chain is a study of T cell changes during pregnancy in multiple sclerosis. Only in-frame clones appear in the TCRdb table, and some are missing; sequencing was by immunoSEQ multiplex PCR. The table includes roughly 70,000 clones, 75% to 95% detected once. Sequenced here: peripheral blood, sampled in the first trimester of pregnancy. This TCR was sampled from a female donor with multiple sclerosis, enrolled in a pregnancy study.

CDR3 sequence: CASSSLLMAGGIGYTF. The CDR3 bases are TGTGCCAGCAGCTCCCTGCTAATGGCAGGAGGGATTGGCTACACCTTC. This chain links TRBV5-6 with TRBJ1-2, with D unclear. CDR3 length: 16 amino acids. The V gene's germline CDR1 is SGHDT and CDR2 YYEEEE. V was shortened by 3 bases and J by 7 bases, with 22 bases between the two germline ends.